Below are 10 T cell receptor beta chains sequenced from a single sample in a study of blood T cell repertoires in COVID-19. TCRdb keeps only in-frame clones here, not all; method: immunoSEQ multiplex PCR. Of tens of thousands of clones in the sample, more than 75% were seen once. Specimen: peripheral blood. Source of these receptors: a woman aged 60 to 75 with COVID-19, enrolled during active disease.

The chain has TRBV9 and TRBJ2-3; TRBD2 matches 10 bases. The CDR3 sequence is 14 residues long. V was pared by 5 bases and J by 4 bases, with 4 bases of the junction left unmatched. Germline V gene sequence: CDR1 SGDLS, CDR2 YYNGEE. CDR3 DNA sequence: TGTGCCAGCAGTCTAGCGGGAGTGGCAGATACGCAGTATTTT. As protein: CASSLAGVADTQYF. Based on the CDR3 plus reference TRBV9 and TRBJ2-3, the full variable domain is DSGVTQTPKHLITATGQRVTLRCSPRSGDLSVYWYQQSLDQGLQFLIQYYNGEERAKGNILERFSAQQFPDLHSELNLSSLELGDSALYFCASSLAGVADTQYFGPGTRLTVL.

This chain connects TRBV30 to TRBJ2-2; D remains unclear. Per the germline V gene, CDR1 is GTSNPN and CDR2 is SVGIG (reference sequence). The CDR3 consists of 11 residues. The V and J ends lost 8 bases and 5 bases respectively, with 9 bases between them. CDR3 in amino acids: CAERGTGELFF. The CDR3 DNA sequence: TGTGCCGAACGAGGAACCGGGGAGCTGTTTTTT.

V and J are TRBV18 and TRBJ2-7; 7 positions match TRBD2. CDR1 is KGHSH, CDR2 LQKENI, per germline. This CDR3 comprises 17 residues. V lost 3 bases to trimming and J lost 1 base; unmatched junction nucleotides: 12. The CDR3 protein is CASSPLPRASGSYEQYF. The CDR3 region has the DNA TGTGCCAGCTCACCCCTCCCGCGAGCTAGCGGATCCTACGAGCAGTACTTC.

The chain carries TRBV30 and TRBJ2-3; TRBD2 aligns across 10 bases. The junction had 2 bases not matched to a gene; V was cut back by 0 bases and J by 2 bases. CDR3 length equals 15 residues. Germline V gene lookup returns CDR1 GTSNPN and CDR2 SVGIG (reference sequence). The DNA of the CDR3 is TGTGCCTGGAGTGTTACTAGCGGGACCACAGATACGCAGTATTTT. This gives the protein CAWSVTSGTTDTQYF.

The rearrangement joins TRBV7-9 to TRBJ2-3; the D gene is possibly TRBD2 (6 bases). The CDR3 totals 14 residues. Per germline, CDR1 SEHNR and CDR2 FQNEAQ (reference sequence). The ends were cut back, 5 bases at V and 1 base at J, with 10 bases in the middle. CDR3 in amino acids: CASSLASGTDTQYF. The CDR3 region has the DNA TGTGCCAGCAGCCTGGCTAGCGGCACAGATACGCAGTATTTT.

V and J are TRBV19 and TRBJ1-5; TRBD1 agrees at 9 bases. The germline V gene encodes CDR1 LNHDA and CDR2 SQIVND (reference sequence). The V segment lost 4 bases and the J segment 3 bases; nucleotides outside the gene matches: 7. The CDR3 has 16 residues. The CDR3 region has the DNA TGTGCCAGTAGTACCGGGACAGGGAGTTCCAATCAGCCCCAGCATTTT. Amino acid sequence: CASSTGTGSSNQPQHF.

DNA of the CDR3: TGCGCCAGCAGCCAAGAGGGCGGCGGGACTGGCTACGAGCAGTACTTC. It codes for CASSQEGGGTGYEQYF. V gene TRBV4-1 combines with J gene TRBJ2-7; possibly TRBD2 for D (6 bases). Trimming took off 0 bases at V and 3 bases at J, with 15 bases between the two ends. CDR3 size: 16 residues. Per germline, CDR1 MGHRA and CDR2 YSYEKL.

The chain combines TRBV5-1 with TRBJ2-6, with TRBD1 matching over 7 bases. Looked up from germline, CDR1 is SGHRS and CDR2 is YFSETQ. The CDR3 length is 17 residues. Trimming cost V 2 bases and J 2 bases; bases outside gene matches: 7. The CDR3 spells CASSLGTGAPGANVLTF. The CDR3 bases are TGCGCCAGCAGCTTAGGTACAGGGGCCCCTGGGGCCAACGTCCTGACTTTC.

This rearrangement joins TRBV11-2 to TRBJ1-5; no definite D call. V gave up 0 bases and J gave up 7 bases, with 13 bases separating them. The CDR3 consists of 15 residues. Germline V gene data show CDR1 as SGHAT and CDR2 as FQNNGV. The DNA of the CDR3 is TGTGCCAGCAGCTTAGACAATTATCCCGGGCAGCCCCAGCATTTT. Translation gives CASSLDNYPGQPQHF.

As DNA, the CDR3 is TGCAGCGTTGAAGACGGGTACCAAGAGACCCAGTACTTC. Translating it yields CSVEDGYQETQYF. The chain has TRBV29-1 and TRBJ2-5; D is unresolved. Germline V CDR1 and CDR2: SQVTM, ANQGSEA. The CDR3 covers 13 residues. The ends were cut back, 0 bases at V and 0 bases at J, with 5 bases in the middle.